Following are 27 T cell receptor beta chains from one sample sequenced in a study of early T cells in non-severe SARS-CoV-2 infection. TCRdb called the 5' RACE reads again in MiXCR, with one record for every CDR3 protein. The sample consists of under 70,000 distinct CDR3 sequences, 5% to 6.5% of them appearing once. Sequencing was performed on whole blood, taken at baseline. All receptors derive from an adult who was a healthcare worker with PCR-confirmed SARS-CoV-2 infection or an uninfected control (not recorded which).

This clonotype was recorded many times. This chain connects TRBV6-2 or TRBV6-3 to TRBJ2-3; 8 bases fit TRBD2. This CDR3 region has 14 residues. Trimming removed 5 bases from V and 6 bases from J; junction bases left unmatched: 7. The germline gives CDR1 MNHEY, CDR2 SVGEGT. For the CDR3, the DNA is TGTGCCAGCAGTCCGACTAGCGCGCTGGATACGCAGTATTTT. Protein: CASSPTSALDTQYF.

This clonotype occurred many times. For the CDR3, the DNA is TGTGCCAGCAGCTTGGACACAGATACGCAGTATTTT. It yields the protein CASSLDTDTQYF. The chain combines TRBV7-8 with TRBJ2-3; D unclear. The germline CDR1 and CDR2 sequences are SGHVS and FQNEAQ. The CDR3 runs to 12 residues. Deletions cut 3 bases from V and 2 bases from J, with 3 bases between. Variable domain in full (rest from reference TRBV7-8 and TRBJ2-3): GAGVSQSPRYKVAKRGQDVALRCDPISGHVSLFWYQQALGQGPEFLTYFQNEAQLDKSGLPSDRFFAERPEGSVSTLKIQRTQQEDSAVYLCASSLDTDTQYFGPGTRLTVL.

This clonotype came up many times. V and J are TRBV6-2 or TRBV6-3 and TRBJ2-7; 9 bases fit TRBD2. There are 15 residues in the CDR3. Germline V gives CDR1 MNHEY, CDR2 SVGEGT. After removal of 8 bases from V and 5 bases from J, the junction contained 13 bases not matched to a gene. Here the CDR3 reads CASSASGRRIHEQYF. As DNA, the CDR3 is TGTGCCAGCTCGGCGAGCGGGAGGAGGATCCACGAGCAGTACTTC.

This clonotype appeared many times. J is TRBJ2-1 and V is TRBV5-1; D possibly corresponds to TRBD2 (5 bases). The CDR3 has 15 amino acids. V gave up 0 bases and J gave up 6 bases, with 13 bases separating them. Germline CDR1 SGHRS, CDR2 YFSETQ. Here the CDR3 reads CASSLGGGAVNEQFF. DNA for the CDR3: TGCGCCAGCAGCTTGGGCGGAGGTGCGGTCAATGAGCAGTTCTTC.

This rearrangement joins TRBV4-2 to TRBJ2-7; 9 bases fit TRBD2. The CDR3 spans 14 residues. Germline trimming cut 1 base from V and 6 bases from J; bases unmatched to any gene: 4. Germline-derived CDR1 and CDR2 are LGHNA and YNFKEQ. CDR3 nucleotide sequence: TGTGCCAGCAGCCAAGTACTAGCGGGCGGCGAGCAGTACTTC. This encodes CASSQVLAGGEQYF.

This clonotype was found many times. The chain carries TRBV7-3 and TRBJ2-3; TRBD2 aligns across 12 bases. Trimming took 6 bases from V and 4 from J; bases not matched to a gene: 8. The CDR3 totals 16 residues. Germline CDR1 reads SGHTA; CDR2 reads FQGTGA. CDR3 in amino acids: CASRGLAGGISDTQYF. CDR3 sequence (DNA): TGTGCCAGCAGAGGTCTAGCGGGAGGGATCTCAGATACGCAGTATTTT.

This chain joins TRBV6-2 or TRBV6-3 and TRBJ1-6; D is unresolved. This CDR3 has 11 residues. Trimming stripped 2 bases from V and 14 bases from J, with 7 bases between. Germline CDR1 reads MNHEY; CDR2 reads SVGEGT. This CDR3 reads CASSYRSALHF. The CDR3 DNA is TGTGCCAGCAGTTACAGATCCGCCCTCCACTTT.

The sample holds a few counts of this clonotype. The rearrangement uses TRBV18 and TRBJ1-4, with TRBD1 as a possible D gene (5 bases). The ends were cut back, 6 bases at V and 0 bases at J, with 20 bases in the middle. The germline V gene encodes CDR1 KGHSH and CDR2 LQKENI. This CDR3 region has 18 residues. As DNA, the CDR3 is TGTGCCAGCTCCCCCCGAGGGACCATCCACGCAACTAATGAAAAACTGTTTTTT. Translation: CASSPRGTIHATNEKLFF.

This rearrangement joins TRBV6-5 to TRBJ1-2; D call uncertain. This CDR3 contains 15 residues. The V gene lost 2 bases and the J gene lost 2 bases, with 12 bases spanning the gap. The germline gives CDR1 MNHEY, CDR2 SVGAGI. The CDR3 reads CASSYVGRPNYGYTF. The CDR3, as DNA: TGTGCCAGCAGTTACGTCGGACGGCCCAACTATGGCTACACCTTC.

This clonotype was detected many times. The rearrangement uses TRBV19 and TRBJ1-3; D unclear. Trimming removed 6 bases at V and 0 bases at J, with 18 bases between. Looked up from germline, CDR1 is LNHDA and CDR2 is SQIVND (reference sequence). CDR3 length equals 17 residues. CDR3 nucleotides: TGTGCCAGTAGACCGGACCCAGGATCTCCCTCTGGAAACACCATATATTTT. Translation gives CASRPDPGSPSGNTIYF. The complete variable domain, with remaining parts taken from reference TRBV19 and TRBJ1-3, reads DGGITQSPKYLFRKEGQNVTLSCEQNLNHDAMYWYRQDPGQGLRLIYYSQIVNDFQKGDIAEGYSVSREKKESFPLTVTSAQKNPTAFYLCASRPDPGSPSGNTIYFGEGSWLTVV.

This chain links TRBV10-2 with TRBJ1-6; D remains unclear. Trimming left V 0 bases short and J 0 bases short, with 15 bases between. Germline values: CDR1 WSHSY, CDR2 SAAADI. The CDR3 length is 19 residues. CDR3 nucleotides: TGCGCCAGCAGTGAGTCCTGGCAGCCGGAAATCTCCTATAATTCACCCCTCCACTTT. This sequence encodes CASSESWQPEISYNSPLHF.

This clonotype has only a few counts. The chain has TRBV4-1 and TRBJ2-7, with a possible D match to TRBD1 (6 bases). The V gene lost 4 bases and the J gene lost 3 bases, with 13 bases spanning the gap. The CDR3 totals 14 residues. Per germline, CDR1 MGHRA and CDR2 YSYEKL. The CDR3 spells CASSLQGTGYEQYF. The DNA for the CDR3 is TGCGCCAGCAGCCTACAGGGAACAGGCTACGAGCAGTACTTC.

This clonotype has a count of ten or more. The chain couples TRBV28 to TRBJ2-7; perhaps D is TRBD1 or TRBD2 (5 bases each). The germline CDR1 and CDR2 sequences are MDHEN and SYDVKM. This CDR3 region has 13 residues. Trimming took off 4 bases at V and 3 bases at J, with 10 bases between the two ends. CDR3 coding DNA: TGTGCCAGCAGTTGGGGACCGGGCTACGAGCAGTACTTC. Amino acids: CASSWGPGYEQYF.

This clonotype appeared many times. The CDR3, as DNA: TGTGCCAGCCGGACTGACGAGAGGGCACCCCTCCACTTT. This translates into CASRTDERAPLHF. This chain uses TRBV2 with TRBJ1-6, with D uncertain. The CDR3 loop spans 13 amino acids. Deletions cut 8 bases from V and 11 bases from J, with 16 bases between. Germline lookup yields CDR1 SNHLY and CDR2 FYNNEI.

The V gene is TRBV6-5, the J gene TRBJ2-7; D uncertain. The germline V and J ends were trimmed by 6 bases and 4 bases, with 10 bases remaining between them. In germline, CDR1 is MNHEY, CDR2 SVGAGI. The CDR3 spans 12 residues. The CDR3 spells CASRRESYEQYF. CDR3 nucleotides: TGTGCCAGCAGGAGAGAATCATACGAGCAGTACTTC.

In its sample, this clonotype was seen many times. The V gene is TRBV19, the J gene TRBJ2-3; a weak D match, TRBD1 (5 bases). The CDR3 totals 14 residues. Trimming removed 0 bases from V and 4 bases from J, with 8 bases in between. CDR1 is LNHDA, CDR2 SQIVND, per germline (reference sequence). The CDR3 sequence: CASSIEVGADTQYF. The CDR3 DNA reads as TGTGCCAGTAGTATAGAAGTAGGGGCAGATACGCAGTATTTT.

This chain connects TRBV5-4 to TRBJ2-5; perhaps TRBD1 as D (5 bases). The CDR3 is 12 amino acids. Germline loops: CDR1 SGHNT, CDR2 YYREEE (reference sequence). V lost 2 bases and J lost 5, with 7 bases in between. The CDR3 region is CASSLPGETQYF. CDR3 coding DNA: TGTGCCAGCAGCTTACCAGGGGAGACCCAGTACTTC.

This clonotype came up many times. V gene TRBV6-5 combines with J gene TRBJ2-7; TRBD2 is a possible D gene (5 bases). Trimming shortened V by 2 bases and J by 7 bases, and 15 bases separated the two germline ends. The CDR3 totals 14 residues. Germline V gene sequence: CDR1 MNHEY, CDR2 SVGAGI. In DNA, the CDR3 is TGTGCCAGCAGTTACCCCTCGACGGGCGGGGAGCAGTACTTC. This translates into CASSYPSTGGEQYF.

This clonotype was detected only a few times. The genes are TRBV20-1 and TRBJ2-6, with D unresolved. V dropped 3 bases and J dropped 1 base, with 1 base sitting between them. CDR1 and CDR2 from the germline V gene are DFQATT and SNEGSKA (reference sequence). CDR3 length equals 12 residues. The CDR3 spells CSASSGANVLTF. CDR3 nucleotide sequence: TGCAGTGCTAGTTCTGGGGCCAACGTCCTGACTTTC.

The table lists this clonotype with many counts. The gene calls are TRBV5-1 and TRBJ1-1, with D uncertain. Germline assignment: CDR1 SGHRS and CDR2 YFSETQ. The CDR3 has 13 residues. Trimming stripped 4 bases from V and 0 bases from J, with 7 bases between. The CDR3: CASSPIMNTEAFF. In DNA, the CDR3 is TGCGCCAGCAGCCCCATAATGAACACTGAAGCTTTCTTT.

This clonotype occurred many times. The CDR3 sequence: CASSESAQWASPLHF. CDR3 DNA: TGTGCCAGCAGTGAATCGGCGCAATGGGCTTCACCCCTCCACTTT. The J gene is TRBJ1-6, the V gene TRBV25-1, with unresolved D. The germline CDR1 and CDR2 sequences are MGHDK and SYGVNS. This CDR3 is built from 15 residues. With 1 base removed from V and 9 bases from J, the gap between germline ends came to 13 bases.

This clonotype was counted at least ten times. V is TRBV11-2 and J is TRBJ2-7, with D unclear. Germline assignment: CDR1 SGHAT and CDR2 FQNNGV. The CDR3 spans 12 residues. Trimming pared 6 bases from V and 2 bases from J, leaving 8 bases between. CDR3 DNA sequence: TGTGCCAGCAGGGACCCGACCTACGAGCAGTACTTC. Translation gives CASRDPTYEQYF.

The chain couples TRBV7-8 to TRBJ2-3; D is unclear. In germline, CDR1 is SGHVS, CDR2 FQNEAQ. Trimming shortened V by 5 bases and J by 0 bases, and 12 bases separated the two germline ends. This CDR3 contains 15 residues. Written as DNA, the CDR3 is TGTGCCAGCAGCCTTCTGACGGCTAGCACAGATACGCAGTATTTT. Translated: CASSLLTASTDTQYF.

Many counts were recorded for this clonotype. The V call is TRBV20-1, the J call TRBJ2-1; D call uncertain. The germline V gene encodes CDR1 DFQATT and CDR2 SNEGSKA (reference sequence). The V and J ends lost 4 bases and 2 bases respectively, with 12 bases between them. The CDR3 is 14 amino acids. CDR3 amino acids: CSANGRPPYNEQFF. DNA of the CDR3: TGCAGTGCTAACGGACGGCCTCCCTACAATGAGCAGTTCTTC.

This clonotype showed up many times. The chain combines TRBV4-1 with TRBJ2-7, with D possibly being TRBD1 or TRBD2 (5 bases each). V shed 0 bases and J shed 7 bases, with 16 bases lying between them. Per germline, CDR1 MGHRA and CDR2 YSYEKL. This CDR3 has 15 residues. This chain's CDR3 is CASSQEGPVGREQYF. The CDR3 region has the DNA TGCGCCAGCAGCCAAGAGGGACCGGTTGGTCGGGAGCAGTACTTC.

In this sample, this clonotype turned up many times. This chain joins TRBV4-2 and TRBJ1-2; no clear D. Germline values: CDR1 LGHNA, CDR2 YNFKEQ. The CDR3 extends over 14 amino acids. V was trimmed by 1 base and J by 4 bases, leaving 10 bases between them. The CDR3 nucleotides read TGTGCCAGCAGCCAAGGCGGGAGCGTCTATGGCTACACCTTC. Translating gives CASSQGGSVYGYTF.

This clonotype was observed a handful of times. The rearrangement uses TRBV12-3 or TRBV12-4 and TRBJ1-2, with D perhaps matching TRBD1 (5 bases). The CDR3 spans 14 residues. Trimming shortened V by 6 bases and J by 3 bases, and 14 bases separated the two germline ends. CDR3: CASSGDRRHYGYTF. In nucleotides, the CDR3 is TGTGCCAGCAGCGGGGACCGACGCCACTATGGCTACACCTTC.